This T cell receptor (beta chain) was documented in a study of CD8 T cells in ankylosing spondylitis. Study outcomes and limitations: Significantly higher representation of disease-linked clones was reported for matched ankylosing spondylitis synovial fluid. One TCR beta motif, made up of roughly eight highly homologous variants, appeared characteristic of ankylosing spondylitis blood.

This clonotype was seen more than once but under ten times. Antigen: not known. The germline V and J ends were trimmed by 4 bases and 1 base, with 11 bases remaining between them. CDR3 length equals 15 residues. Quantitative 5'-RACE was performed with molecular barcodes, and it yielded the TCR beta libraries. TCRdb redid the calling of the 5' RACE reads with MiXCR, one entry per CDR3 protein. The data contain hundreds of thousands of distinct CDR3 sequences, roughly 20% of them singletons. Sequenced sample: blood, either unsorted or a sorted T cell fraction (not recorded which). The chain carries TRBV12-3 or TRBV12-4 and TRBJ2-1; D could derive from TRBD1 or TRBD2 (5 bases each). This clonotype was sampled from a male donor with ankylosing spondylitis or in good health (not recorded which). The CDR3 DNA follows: TGTGCCAGCAGTTGGGGGATCGGGTCCTACAATGAGCAGTTCTTC. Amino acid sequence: CASSWGIGSYNEQFF.